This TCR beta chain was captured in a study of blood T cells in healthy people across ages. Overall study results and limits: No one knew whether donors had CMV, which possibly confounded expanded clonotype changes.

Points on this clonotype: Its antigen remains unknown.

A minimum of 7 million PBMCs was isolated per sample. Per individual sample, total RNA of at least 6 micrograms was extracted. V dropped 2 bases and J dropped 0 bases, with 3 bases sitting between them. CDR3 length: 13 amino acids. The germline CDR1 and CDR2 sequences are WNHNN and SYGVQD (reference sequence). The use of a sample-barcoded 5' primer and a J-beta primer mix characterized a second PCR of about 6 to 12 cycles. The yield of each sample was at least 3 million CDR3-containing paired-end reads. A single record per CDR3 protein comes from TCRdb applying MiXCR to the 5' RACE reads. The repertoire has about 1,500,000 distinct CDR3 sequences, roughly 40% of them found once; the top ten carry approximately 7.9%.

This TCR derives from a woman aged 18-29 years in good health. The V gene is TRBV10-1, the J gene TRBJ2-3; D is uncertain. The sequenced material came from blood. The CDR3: CASSEESTDTQYF. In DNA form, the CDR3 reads TGCGCCAGCAGTGAGGAAAGCACAGATACGCAGTATTTT.